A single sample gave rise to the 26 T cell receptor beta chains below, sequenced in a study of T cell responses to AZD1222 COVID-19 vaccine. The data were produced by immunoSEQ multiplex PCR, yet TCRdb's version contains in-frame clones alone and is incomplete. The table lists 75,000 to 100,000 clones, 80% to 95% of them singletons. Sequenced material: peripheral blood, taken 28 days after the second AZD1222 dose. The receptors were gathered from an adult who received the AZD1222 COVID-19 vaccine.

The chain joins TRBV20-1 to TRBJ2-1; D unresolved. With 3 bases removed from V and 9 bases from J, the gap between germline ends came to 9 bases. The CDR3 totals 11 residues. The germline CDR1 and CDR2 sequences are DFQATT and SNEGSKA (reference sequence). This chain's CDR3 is CSARRLGEQFF. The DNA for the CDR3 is TGCAGTGCTAGGCGATTGGGTGAGCAGTTCTTC.

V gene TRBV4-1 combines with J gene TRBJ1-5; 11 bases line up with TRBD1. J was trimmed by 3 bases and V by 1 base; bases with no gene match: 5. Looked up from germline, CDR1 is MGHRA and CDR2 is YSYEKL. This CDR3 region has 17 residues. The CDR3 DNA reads TGCGCCAGCAGCCAAGGGGGGACAGGGGGAGTCAATCAGCCCCAGCATTTT. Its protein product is CASSQGGTGGVNQPQHF.

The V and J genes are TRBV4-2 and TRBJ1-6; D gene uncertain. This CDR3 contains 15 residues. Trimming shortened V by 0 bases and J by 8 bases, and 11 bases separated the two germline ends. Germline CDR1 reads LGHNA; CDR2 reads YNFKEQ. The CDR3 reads CASSQDADQDSPLHF. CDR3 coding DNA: TGTGCCAGCAGCCAAGACGCCGACCAGGATTCACCCCTCCACTTT.

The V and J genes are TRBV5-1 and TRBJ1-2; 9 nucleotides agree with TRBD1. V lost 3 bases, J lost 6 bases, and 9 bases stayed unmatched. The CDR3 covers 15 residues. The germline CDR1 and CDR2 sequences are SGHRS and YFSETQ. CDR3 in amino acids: CASSYGQGRTDGYTF. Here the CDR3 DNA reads TGCGCCAGCAGCTACGGACAGGGGAGAACAGATGGCTACACCTTC.

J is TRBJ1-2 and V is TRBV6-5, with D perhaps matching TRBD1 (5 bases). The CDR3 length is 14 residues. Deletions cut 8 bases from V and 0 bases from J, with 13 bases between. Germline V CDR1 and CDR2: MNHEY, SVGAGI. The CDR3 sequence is CASRRSGTNYGYTF. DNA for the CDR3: TGTGCCAGCCGACGCTCAGGGACTAACTATGGCTACACCTTC.

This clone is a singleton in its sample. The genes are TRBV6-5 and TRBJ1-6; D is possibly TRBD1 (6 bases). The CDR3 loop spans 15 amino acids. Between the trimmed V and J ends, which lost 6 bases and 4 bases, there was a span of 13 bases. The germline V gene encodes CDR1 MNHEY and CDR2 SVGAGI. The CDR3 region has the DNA TGTGCCAGCAGCCTCCGAGGACAGTATAATTCACCCCTCCACTTT. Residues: CASSLRGQYNSPLHF.

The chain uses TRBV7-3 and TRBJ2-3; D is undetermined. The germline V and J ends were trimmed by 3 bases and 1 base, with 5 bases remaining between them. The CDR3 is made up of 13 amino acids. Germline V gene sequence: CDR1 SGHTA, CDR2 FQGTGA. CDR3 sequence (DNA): TGTGCCAGCAGCTTCCTAGGCACAGATACGCAGTATTTT. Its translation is CASSFLGTDTQYF. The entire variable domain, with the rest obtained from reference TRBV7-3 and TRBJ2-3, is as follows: GAGVSQTPSNKVTEKGKYVELRCDPISGHTALYWYRQSLGQGPEFLIYFQGTGAADDSGLPNDRFFAVRPEGSVSTLKIQRTERGDSAVYLCASSFLGTDTQYFGPGTRLTVL.

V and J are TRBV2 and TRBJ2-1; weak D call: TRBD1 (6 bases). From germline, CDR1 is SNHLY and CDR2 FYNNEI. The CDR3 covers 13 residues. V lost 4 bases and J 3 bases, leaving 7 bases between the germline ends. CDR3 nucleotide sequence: TGTGCCAGCAGTGTACAGGGCTACAATGAGCAGTTCTTC. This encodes CASSVQGYNEQFF.

In DNA, the CDR3 is TGTGCCACCAGTGATTTGGAGGGGACGGGGAACACCGGGGAGCTGTTTTTT. This encodes CATSDLEGTGNTGELFF. The chain carries TRBV24-1 and TRBJ2-2; D is tentatively TRBD1 or TRBD2 (5 bases each). Germline lookup yields CDR1 KGHDR and CDR2 SFDVKD. The CDR3 is 17 amino acids. Trimming cost V 0 bases and J 1 base, with 11 bases left between them.

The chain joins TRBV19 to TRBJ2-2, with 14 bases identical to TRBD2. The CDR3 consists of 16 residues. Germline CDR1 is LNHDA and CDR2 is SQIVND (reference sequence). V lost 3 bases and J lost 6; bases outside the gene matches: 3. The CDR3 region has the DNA TGTGCCAGTAGTATTGGACTAGCGGGGGGTGCCGGGGAGCTGTTTTTT. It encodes CASSIGLAGGAGELFF.

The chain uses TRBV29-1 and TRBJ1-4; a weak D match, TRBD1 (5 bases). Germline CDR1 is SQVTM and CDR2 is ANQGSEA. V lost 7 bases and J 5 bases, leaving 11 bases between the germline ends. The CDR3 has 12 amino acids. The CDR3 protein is CSAGGLNEKLFF. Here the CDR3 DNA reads TGCAGCGCCGGGGGTTTAAATGAAAAACTGTTTTTT.

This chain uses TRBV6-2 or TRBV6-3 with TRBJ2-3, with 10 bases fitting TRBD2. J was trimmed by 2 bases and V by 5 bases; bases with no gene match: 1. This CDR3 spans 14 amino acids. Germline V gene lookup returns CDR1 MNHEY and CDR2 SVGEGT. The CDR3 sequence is CASSSGGATDTQYF. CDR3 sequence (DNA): TGTGCCAGCAGTAGCGGGGGGGCCACAGATACGCAGTATTTT.

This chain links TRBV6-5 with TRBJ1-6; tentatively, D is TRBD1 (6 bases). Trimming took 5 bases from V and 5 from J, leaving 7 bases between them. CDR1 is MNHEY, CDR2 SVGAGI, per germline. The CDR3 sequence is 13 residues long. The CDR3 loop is CASSRQDNSPLHF. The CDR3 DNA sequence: TGTGCCAGCAGTCGACAGGATAATTCACCCCTCCACTTT.

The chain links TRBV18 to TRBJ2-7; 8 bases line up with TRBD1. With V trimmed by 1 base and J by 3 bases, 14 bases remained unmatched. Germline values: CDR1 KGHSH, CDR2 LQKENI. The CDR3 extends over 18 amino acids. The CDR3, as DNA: TGTGCCAGCTCACCACAGGGTGTCACAGGGGGTTCTCTCTACGAGCAGTACTTC. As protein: CASSPQGVTGGSLYEQYF.

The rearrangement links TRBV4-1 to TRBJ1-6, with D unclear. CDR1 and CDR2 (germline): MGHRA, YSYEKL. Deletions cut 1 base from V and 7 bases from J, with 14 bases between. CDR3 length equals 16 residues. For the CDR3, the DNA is TGCGCCAGCAGCCAAGCACCAACCGAAAACAATTCACCCCTCCACTTT. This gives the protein CASSQAPTENNSPLHF.

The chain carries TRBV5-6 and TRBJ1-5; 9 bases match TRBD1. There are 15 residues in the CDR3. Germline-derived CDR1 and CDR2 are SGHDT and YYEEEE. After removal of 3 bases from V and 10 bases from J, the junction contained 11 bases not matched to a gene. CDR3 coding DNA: TGTGCCAGCAGCTATGGACAGGGGAGTGAGAAACCCCAGCATTTT. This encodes CASSYGQGSEKPQHF.

CDR3 sequence reads: CAISDRGGSEQFF. The CDR3 region has the DNA TGTGCCATCAGTGACAGGGGCGGGAGTGAGCAGTTCTTC. The chain is built from TRBV10-3 and TRBJ2-1; D may be TRBD2 (7 bases). The CDR3 extends over 13 amino acids. CDR1 is ENHRY, CDR2 SYGVKD, per germline. The V gene lost 3 bases and the J gene lost 9 bases, with 12 bases spanning the gap.

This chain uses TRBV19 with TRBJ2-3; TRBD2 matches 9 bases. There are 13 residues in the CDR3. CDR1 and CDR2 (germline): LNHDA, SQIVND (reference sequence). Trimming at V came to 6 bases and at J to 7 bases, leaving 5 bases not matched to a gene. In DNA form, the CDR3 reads TGTGCCAGTAGGGAGACTAGCGGAAATACGCAGTATTTT. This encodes CASRETSGNTQYF.

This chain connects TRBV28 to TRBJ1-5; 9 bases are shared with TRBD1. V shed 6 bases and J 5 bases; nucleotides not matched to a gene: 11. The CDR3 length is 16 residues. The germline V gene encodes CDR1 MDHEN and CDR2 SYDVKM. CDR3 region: CASSAPTGGGDQPQHF. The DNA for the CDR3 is TGTGCCAGCAGCGCCCCCACAGGGGGCGGAGATCAGCCCCAGCATTTT.

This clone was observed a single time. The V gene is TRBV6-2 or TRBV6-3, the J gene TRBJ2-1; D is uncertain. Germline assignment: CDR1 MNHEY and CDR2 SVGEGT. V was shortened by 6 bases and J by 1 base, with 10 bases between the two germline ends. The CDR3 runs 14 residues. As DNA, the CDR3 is TGTGCCAGCAGCCGTATTGAGTCCTACAATGAGCAGTTCTTC. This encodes CASSRIESYNEQFF.

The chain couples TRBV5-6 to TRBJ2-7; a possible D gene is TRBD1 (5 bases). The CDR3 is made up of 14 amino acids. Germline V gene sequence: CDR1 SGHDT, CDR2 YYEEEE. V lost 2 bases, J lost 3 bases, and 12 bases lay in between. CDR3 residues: CASSFNAGHYEQYF. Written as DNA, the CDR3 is TGTGCCAGCAGCTTCAACGCAGGGCACTACGAGCAGTACTTC. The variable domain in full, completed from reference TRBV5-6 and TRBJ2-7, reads DAGVTQSPTHLIKTRGQQVTLRCSPKSGHDTVSWYQQALGQGPQFIFQYYEEEERQRGNFPDRFSGHQFPNYSSELNVNALLLGDSALYLCASSFNAGHYEQYFGPGTRLTVT.

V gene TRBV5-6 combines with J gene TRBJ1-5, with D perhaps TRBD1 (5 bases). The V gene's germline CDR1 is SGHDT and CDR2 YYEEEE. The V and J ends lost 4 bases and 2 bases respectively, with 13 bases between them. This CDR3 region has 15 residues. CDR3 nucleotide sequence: TGTGCCAGCAGCCTGAACAGGTTTCGCAATCAGCCCCAGCATTTT. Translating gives CASSLNRFRNQPQHF.

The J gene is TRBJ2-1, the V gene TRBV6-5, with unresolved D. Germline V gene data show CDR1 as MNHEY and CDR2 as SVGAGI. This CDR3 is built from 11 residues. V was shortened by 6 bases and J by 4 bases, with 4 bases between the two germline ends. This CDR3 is CASSLYNEQFF. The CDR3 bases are TGTGCCAGCAGCCTTTACAATGAGCAGTTCTTC.

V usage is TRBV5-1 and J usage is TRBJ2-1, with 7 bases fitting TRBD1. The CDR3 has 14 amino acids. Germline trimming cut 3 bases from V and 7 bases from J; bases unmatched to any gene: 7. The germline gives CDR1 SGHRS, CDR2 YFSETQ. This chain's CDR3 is CASSYYRGRNEQFF. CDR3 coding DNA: TGCGCCAGCAGCTATTACAGGGGTAGAAATGAGCAGTTCTTC.

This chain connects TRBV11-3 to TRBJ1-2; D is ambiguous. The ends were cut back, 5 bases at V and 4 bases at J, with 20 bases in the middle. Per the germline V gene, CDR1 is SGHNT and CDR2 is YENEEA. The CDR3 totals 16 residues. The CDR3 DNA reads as TGTGCCAGCAGCCCCCCGGGAAGCGGTGAGGGCTATGGCTACACCTTC. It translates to CASSPPGSGEGYGYTF.

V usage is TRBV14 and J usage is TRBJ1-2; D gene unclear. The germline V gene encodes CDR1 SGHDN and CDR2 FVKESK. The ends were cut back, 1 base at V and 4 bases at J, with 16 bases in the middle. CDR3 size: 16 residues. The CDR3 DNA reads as TGTGCCAGCAGCCAAGGATGGCGGGGATCAGGCTATGGCTACACCTTC. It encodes CASSQGWRGSGYGYTF.